This record concerns one T cell receptor (beta chain) sequence. Its binding antigen is unknown. No per-base quality is available; no much larger clone lies one base away. Library method: the immunoSEQ multiplex PCR assay. For the multiplex PCR, a mixture combining 60 forward primers for TCR Vbeta segments and 13 reverse primers for TCR Jbeta segments was used. A multiplex PCR assay on genomic DNA amplified the CDR3 region of rearranged TCR beta genes. On the Illumina HiSeq System, the amplified TCR beta libraries were sequenced as 87-base-pair reads. From the authors' description of their analysis: A later analysis counted tens of millions of unique TCR beta chains across the roughly 700 repertoires, and roughly 10 million of these chains were shared by at least two donors. A nearest-neighbor algorithm error-corrected the raw reads and collapsed the reads into unique sequences, merging closely related sequences to remove PCR and sequencing errors. Alignment of CDR3 sequences to IMGT reference sequences was used to assign V, D and J gene segments. For a sequence to be retained, at least a six-nucleotide match to both a V gene segment and a J gene segment was required. A rearrangement was called productive if the CDR3 had no stop codons and remained in frame with V and J, and every other rearrangement was called non-productive. Following IMGT convention, CDR3 was defined as the stretch from the second conserved V-encoded cysteine to the conserved J-encoded phenylalanine. The earlier analysis of 587 of the donors excluded sequences that lacked an unambiguous match to a single V gene segment. An earlier analysis of approximately 590 of the donors called V segments functional above 56.7% productive rearrangements and segregating when the between-donor standard deviation exceeded 5%. To diagnose cytomegalovirus status from the catalog of TCR beta chain sequences, a statistical classification framework was built. A later analysis assigned V and J genes by comparing TCR nucleotide sequences with IMGT/GENE-DB human TR gene sequences. The TCRdist pipeline was used in a later analysis to assign CDR3 sequences and most-parsimonious VDJ recombination scenarios. In a later analysis, every TCR beta chain was defined by the combination of its CDR3 amino acid sequence and its V-gene family, and reads without a unique V-gene family were dropped. As a way to deal with suspected cross-contamination and a sequencing artifact, a later analysis dropped nearly 600 nucleotide sequences that were highly shared and had low generation probability. For each public chain, a later analysis derived a clonal expansion index from normalized ranks of inferred template counts within each repertoire. In a later analysis, generation probabilities were computed using a VDJ recombination model fitted to out-of-frame rearrangements, and the results were checked against IGoR. Hypergeometric tests were used in a later analysis to score TCR-TCR, TCR-HLA and TCR-CMV co-occurrence, with a repertoire-size bias correction applied to the TCR pairs. False discovery rates were estimated in a later analysis by permuting HLA or CMV assignments 20 times. In a later analysis, co-occurring TCRs were grouped with DBSCAN, and TCRdist sequence similarity was added when clustering was performed within HLA-allele-positive subsets. Repertoires with fewer than 30,000 or more than 120,000 public chains were left out of co-occurrence clustering, as were about 5 repertoires with anomalous nucleotide sharing. Here the immuneACCESS table is served through TCRdb, limited to in-frame sequences with V and J called. Missing clones are a known gap in these copies; in checked studies unresolved V genes cover under half, and the rest lacks a known reason. V and J calls and clone size follow that table, whereas D and trimming were derived from the DNA. The sample data list 87,000 or so clones, and roughly 71% of these were observed just once. Together, the top ten hold about 5% of the sample.

The data originate from a study of cytomegalovirus exposure and HLA in healthy donors (dated by TCRdb to about 2017). About the investigation overall: An earlier analysis of approximately 550 of the donors reported approximately 300 Gb of sequence data and some 100 million unique TCR beta sequences from about 179 million T cells. HLA typing included class I and class II loci at four-digit resolution. On average, roughly 200,000 unique TCR beta nucleotide sequences were sequenced per donor among 398 genotyped donors of the cohort, with approximately 18% of those sequences being non-productive. In an earlier analysis of several hundred of the donors, high-throughput TCR beta sequencing was used to judge whether each TCR beta V gene segment behaved as functional or pseudogenic. The study aimed to test whether signatures of past pathogen exposure could be identified by cataloging public T cell receptors. About five DR-DQ haplotypes were treated as single units for association and clustering because of strong linkage in the cohort. Rather than drawing on any new phenotypic data, the later analysis identified candidate immune exposures from TCR beta sequences and the way those sequences occurred across donors. To study patterns of TCR occurrence, a later analysis re-analyzed previously published TCR beta repertoires from around 670 donors and added high-resolution HLA genotyping. A later genetic analysis took genome-wide SNP genotypes for about three fifths of the roughly 670 donors and used that subset as a discovery cohort. Typing coverage varied by locus: roughly 629-640 donors for A, B, C, DRB1 and DQB1; some 520 for DQA1; more than 600 for DPA1; some 470 for DPB1. Donor age, sex, ethnicity and CMV serostatus were compiled together with the repertoire data. The study combined high-throughput TCR immunosequencing, statistical association of individual TCRs with disease status, and machine learning to predict cytomegalovirus infection status. Every discovery cohort repertoire had been produced on one sequencing platform. About 280 gigabases of sequencing data and around 90 million unique TCR sequences made up an early release that covered nearly 650 HLA-typed donors. Besides the first cohort of roughly 700 subjects, a separate validation cohort made up of roughly 120 different subjects was used. The study profiled the T cell repertoires of under 700 subjects by immunosequencing and related them to cytomegalovirus serostatus. Among the approximately 430 genotyped donors, around 81% belonged to the genetic ancestry cluster associated with self-reported Caucasian donors.

The cohort comprised some 730 healthy bone marrow donors. At the time of sampling, every cohort member was nominally healthy, though immune exposures that went unrecorded were likely present. The donor tested CMV seronegative, placing the donor among the 352 seronegative members of the cohort. A peripheral blood sample was provided by each donor, and peripheral blood mononuclear cells were used for TCR beta sequencing. Genomic DNA was extracted from the blood cell samples with the Qiagen DNeasy Blood Extraction Kit. General conclusions and limits of the study: When HLA alleles, especially DR and DQ, strongly co-occurred, attributing TCR associations to individual alleles was difficult. Immune exposure information for the cohort was limited to CMV serostatus. In vitro tests confirmed that a few of the cytomegalovirus-associated TCR beta chains recognize cytomegalovirus antigens. It was suggested by the authors that the approach could potentially be generalized to other disease states and immunological phenotypes. Because HLA typing was unavailable for some donors at each locus, only the typed subset was used in association tests. Presence/absence analyses assumed roughly uniform sequencing depth across donors, an assumption that may not hold. A further reported finding was that TCR beta sequences accurately predicted the HLA-A and HLA-B alleles for most subjects in the first cohort. In a later analysis, TCR association rates were found to vary across HLA loci, with the most associated TCRs seen for DRB1 alleles and the fewest for HLA-C alleles. Across donors, most TCR sequences were observed very rarely, whereas some public TCRs were present in many individuals. A later analysis found that most CMV-associated TCR beta chains appeared HLA-restricted, with HLA associations seemingly driven largely by CMV exposure. According to a later genetic analysis, donors in an Asian-associated ancestry cluster had fewer N-insertions in productive TCRs than the approximately 670-donor mean. In the study, 164 TCR beta chains were listed as associated with cytomegalovirus. In this cohort, only TCR beta chains were sequenced, and detectable features were limited by the absence of alpha or paired-chain data. Compared with equally common non-associated chains, HLA-associated TCR beta chains in a later analysis were more clonally expanded and had lower generation probabilities. In both the original and validation cohorts, the classifier was reported to diagnose cytomegalovirus status with high specificity and sensitivity. Specific HLA alleles were associated with some 15,000 TCR beta sequences at a false discovery rate of 0.05 in a later analysis. A group of highly shared sequence variants was considered likely to be a technical artifact of the sequencing pipeline. Linkage disequilibrium might explain the correlated functional status among segregating V segments, but an unknown experimental factor could not be excluded. Several of the top co-occurrence clusters appeared to be linked to parvovirus B19, influenza, CMV and Epstein-Barr virus, according to a later analysis. V-gene and J-gene trimming of TCR beta chains was associated with a missense DCLRE1C variant in a later genetic analysis, and the association was replicated in an independent cohort. Some 15 rarely observed V segments, including chromosome 9 orphons, were excluded from the earlier analysis of about 500 of the donors because counts were too low. In an earlier analysis of 587 of the donors, most TCR beta V segments appeared in productive rearrangements about 87% or about 30% of the time, broadly matching IMGT annotations.

This clonotype was sampled from a woman aged 40 to 50 in good health and CMV-seronegative. Sequenced input: PBMCs.

The nucleotide sequence reads TGTGCCAGCAGCCGAATAGGGACAGTTAACTATGGCTACACCTTC. It codes for CASSRIGTVNYGYTF. This chain joins TRBV7-2 to TRBJ1-2, with 7 central nucleotides matching TRBD1. Sequences SGHTA (CDR1) and FQGNSA (CDR2) are obtained from the germline V gene. Measured from the cysteine to the phenylalanine, the CDR3 is 15 residues long. Here the CDR3 DNA is all that survives: 45 bases in frame from base 1. V ends up 5 bases short and J 1 base short, with an unmatched junction base count of 7.